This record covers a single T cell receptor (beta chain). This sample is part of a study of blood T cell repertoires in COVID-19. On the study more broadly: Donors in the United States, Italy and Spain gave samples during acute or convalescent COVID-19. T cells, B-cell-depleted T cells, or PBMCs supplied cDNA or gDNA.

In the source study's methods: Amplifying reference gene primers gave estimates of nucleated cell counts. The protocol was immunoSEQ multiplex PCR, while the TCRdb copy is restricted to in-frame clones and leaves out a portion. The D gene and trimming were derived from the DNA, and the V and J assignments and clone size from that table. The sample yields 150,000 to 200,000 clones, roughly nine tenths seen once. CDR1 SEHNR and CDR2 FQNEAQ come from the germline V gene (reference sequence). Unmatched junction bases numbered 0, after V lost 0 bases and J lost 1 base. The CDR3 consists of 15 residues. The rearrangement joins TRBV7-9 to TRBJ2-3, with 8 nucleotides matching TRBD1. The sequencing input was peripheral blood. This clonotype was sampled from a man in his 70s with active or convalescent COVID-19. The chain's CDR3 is CASSLATGGTDTQYF. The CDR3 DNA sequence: TGTGCCAGCAGCTTAGCGACAGGGGGCACAGATACGCAGTATTTT.